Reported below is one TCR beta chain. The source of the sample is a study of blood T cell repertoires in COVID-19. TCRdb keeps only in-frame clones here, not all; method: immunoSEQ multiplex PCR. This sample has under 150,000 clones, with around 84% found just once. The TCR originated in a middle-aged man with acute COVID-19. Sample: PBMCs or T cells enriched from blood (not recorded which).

CDR3 region: CASSQAQGRDTQYF. The CDR3 DNA follows: TGTGCCAGCAGCCAAGCACAGGGACGAGATACGCAGTATTTT. The chain couples TRBV3-1 (or the pseudogene TRBV3-2) to TRBJ2-3, with a weak D call TRBD1 (6 bases). CDR1 and CDR2 (germline): LGHDT, YNNKEL (reference sequence). The CDR3 spans 14 residues. Trimming pared 1 base from V and 5 bases from J, leaving 10 bases between.